Described below is a single T cell receptor beta chain sequence and its context. This specimen comes from a study of blood T cell repertoires in COVID-19. Germline CDR1 is GTSNPN and CDR2 is SVGIG (reference sequence). The CDR3 consists of 16 residues. V gave up 3 bases and J gave up 1 base, with 18 bases separating them. TCRdb's copy holds only in-frame clones and misses some; the assay was immunoSEQ multiplex PCR. In the table there are over 350,000 clones, approximately 90% of which are singletons. This rearrangement joins TRBV30 to TRBJ1-1; D may be TRBD1 (6 bases). The TCR was taken from a woman in her 30s with acute or convalescent COVID-19. Sequences were obtained from peripheral blood. CDR3 sequence (DNA): TGTGCCTGGAGCCCCCGGGGAGGGGGTTGGAACACTGAAGCTTTCTTT. Protein product: CAWSPRGGGWNTEAFF.